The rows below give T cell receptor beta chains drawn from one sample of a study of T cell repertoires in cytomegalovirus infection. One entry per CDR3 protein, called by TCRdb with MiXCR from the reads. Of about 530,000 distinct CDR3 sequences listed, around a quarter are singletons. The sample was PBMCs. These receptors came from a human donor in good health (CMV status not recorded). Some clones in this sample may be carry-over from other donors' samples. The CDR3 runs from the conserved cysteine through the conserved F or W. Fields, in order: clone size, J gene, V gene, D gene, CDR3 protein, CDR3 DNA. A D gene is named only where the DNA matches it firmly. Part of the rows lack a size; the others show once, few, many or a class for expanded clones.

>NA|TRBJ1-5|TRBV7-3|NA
CASSLGSLAGQHQPQHF
TGTGCCAGCAGCTTGGGGTCCCTGGCAGGACAACATCAGCCCCAGCATTTT
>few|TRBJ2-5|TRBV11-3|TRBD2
CASSFIGTSGAQETQYF
TGTGCCAGCAGCTTTATTGGGACTAGCGGGGCCCAAGAGACCCAGTACTTC
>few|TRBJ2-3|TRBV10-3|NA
CAISGSTGAQQYF
TGTGCCATCAGTGGATCGACCGGGGCTCAACAGTATTTT
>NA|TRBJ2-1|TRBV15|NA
CATSKSTDEQFF
TGTGCCACCAGCAAGAGTACCGATGAGCAGTTCTTC
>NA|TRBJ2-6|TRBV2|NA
CASFGLPSAGANVLTF
TGTGCCAGCTTTGGACTCCCGTCGGCAGGGGCCAACGTCCTGACTTTC
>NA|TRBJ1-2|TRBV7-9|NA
CASSLSLDGPPHTF
TGTGCCAGCAGCTTATCGCTCGATGGGCCCCCCCACACCTTC
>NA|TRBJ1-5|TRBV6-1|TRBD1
CASSRRAGQGTNQPQHF
TGTGCCAGCTCACGGCGAGCGGGACAGGGTACCAATCAGCCCCAGCATTTT
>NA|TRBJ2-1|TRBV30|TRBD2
CAWATSALYDEQFF
TGTGCCTGGGCCACTAGCGCCCTGTACGATGAGCAGTTCTTC
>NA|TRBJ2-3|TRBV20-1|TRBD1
CSRFGDRGKSSTDTQYF
TGCAGTAGATTCGGGGACAGGGGCAAGTCTAGCACAGATACGCAGTATTTT
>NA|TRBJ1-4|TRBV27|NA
CASRTSWENEKLFF
TGTGCCAGCAGGACCAGTTGGGAGAATGAAAAACTGTTTTTT
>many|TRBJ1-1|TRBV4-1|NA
CASSQEVQNTEAFF
TGCGCCAGCAGCCAAGAAGTGCAGAACACTGAAGCTTTCTTT
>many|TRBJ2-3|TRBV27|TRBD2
CASSPYRGGGGDTQYF
TGTGCCAGCAGTCCCTATCGGGGAGGCGGGGGAGATACGCAGTATTTT
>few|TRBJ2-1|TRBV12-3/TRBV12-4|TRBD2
CASRRTSGRNNEQFF
TGTGCCAGCAGAAGGACTAGCGGGCGTAACAATGAGCAGTTCTTC
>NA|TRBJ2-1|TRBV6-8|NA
CASSYEGVREQFF
TGTGCCAGCAGTTACGAAGGGGTGAGGGAGCAGTTCTTC
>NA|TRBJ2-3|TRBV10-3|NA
CAISEGRGKDTQYF
TGTGCCATCAGTGAAGGAAGGGGAAAAGATACGCAGTATTTT
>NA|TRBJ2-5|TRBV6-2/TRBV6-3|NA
CASSSTRQIQETQYF
TGTGCCAGCAGCTCAACCCGACAGATACAAGAGACCCAGTACTTC
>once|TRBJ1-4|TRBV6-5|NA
CASSYGDKNEKLFF
TGTGCCAGCAGTTACGGGGACAAGAATGAAAAACTGTTTTTT
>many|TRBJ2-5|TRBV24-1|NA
CAAARGSQETQYF
TGTGCCGCCGCTCGCGGTAGCCAAGAGACCCAGTACTTC
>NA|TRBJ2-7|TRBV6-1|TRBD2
CASNIAGGPYEQYF
TGTGCCAGCAATATAGCGGGAGGACCCTACGAGCAGTACTTC
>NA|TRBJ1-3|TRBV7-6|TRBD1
CASSLSTGTGNTIYF
TGTGCCAGCAGCTTATCGACAGGGACTGGAAACACCATATATTTT
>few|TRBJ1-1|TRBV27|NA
CASSYSATDGTEAFF
TGTGCCAGCAGTTATTCCGCCACGGATGGCACTGAAGCTTTCTTT
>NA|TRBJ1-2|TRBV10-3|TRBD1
CAISPGGAYYGYTF
TGTGCCATCAGCCCAGGGGGCGCTTACTATGGCTACACCTTC
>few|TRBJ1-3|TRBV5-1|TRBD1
CASSLDRAAGNTIYF
TGCGCCAGCAGCCTCGACAGGGCGGCAGGAAACACCATATATTTT
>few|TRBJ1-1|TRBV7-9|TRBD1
CASTTGQGNTEAFF
TGTGCCAGCACCACTGGACAGGGTAACACTGAAGCTTTCTTT
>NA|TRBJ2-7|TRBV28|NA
CASSSPGRTYKQYF
TGTGCCAGCAGTTCACCGGGACGGACCTACAAGCAGTACTTC
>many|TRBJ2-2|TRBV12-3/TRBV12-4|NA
CASSFLSMDTGELFF
TGTGCCAGCAGTTTCTTGTCCATGGACACCGGGGAGCTGTTTTTT
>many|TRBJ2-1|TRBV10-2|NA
CASSESRDNEQFF
TGCGCCAGCAGTGAGTCACGGGACAATGAGCAGTTCTTC
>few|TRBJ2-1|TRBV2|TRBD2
CASSEGRLAGGSNEQFF
TGTGCCAGCAGTGAAGGGAGGCTAGCGGGAGGCTCCAATGAGCAGTTCTTC
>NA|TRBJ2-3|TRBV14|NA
CASSQDYGRVHTQYF
TGTGCCAGCAGCCAAGATTACGGGAGAGTTCATACGCAGTATTTT
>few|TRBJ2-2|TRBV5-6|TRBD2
CASIGLAGGRTGELFF
TGTGCCAGCATCGGACTAGCGGGAGGTCGGACCGGGGAGCTGTTTTTT
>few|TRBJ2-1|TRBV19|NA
CASSIVPPSGYNEQFF
TGTGCCAGTAGTATAGTTCCCCCGTCGGGCTACAATGAGCAGTTCTTC
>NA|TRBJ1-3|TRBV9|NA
CATGTSSGNTIYF
TGTGCCACCGGGACCTCCTCTGGAAACACCATATATTTT
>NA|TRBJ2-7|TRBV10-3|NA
CAISRLGEYEQYF
TGTGCCATCAGTCGGCTAGGGGAGTACGAGCAGTACTTC
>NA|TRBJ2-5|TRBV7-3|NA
CASSLMGSGRETQYF
TGTGCCAGCAGCTTAATGGGGTCGGGTCGAGAGACCCAGTACTTC
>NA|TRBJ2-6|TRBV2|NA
CASSPEAGANVLTF
TGTGCCAGCAGCCCAGAAGCTGGGGCCAACGTCCTGACTTTC
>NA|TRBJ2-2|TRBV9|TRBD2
CASGTSGRFPGELFF
TGTGCCAGCGGGACTAGCGGGAGGTTCCCCGGGGAGCTGTTTTTT
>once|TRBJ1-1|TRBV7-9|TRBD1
CASSRSTGSTEAFF
TGTGCCAGCAGCCGATCGACAGGGTCCACTGAAGCTTTCTTT
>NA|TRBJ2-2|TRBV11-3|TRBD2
CASSLPTSGIHGELFF
TGTGCCAGCAGCTTGCCGACTAGCGGGATCCACGGGGAGCTGTTTTTT
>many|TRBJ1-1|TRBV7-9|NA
CASSSPDRPNTEAFF
TGTGCCAGCAGCTCCCCCGACAGGCCGAACACTGAAGCTTTCTTT
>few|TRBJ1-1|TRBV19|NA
CASRLADTEAFF
TGTGCCAGCCGGTTGGCTGATACTGAAGCTTTCTTT
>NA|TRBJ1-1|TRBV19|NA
CASSIQGTVNTEAYF
TGTGCCAGTAGTATACAAGGGACGGTGAACACTGAAGCTTACTTT
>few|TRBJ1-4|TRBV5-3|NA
CASSLEPPNEKLFF
TGTGCCAGCAGCTTGGAGCCACCTAATGAAAAACTGTTTTTT